The rows below give T cell receptor beta chains drawn from one sample of a study of cytomegalovirus exposure and HLA in healthy donors. Sequencing was performed with immunoSEQ multiplex PCR; in TCRdb, only in-frame clones are kept and a portion is missing. This sample has 110,000 to 150,000 clones, with around 75% found just once. Sequenced input: PBMCs. The receptor source for this set is a man aged 25 to 40 in good health and CMV-seronegative. Each CDR3 is given with its conserved first and last residue. D genes are given only for firm matches. The size entry is marked missing in some rows and otherwise reads once, few, many or a size class.

D gene	J gene	V gene	clone size	CDR3 DNA	CDR3 protein
-	TRBJ1-3	TRBV9	-	TGTGCCAGCAGCGTAGCCCCGGGGTACTCTGGAAACACCATATATTTT	CASSVAPGYSGNTIYF
TRBD1	TRBJ2-7	TRBV7-2	-	TGTGCCAGCAGCTTCCTGACAGGGGGTTTGGGCGAGCAGTACTTC	CASSFLTGGLGEQYF
-	TRBJ2-2	TRBV14	once	TGTGCCAGCAGCCCTGAAGCGTCTTTTGAGAACACCGGGGAGCTGTTTTTT	CASSPEASFENTGELFF
TRBD1	TRBJ1-2	TRBV7-2	-	TGTGCCAGCAGGTCGGAGTGGGGACAGGGGGACTATGGCTACACCTTC	CASRSEWGQGDYGYTF
TRBD1	TRBJ1-1	TRBV5-6	few	TGTGCCAGCAGCTTGATGGAGTCCCGGCAGGGGGCCGCTGAAGCTTTCTTT	CASSLMESRQGAAEAFF
-	TRBJ1-5	TRBV19	few	TGTGCCAGTAGTGAGACAGGAACTAGCAATCAGCCCCAGCATTTT	CASSETGTSNQPQHF
TRBD1	TRBJ1-1	TRBV30	-	TGTGCCTGGAGCGTTGGGACAGGGGGCACTGAAGCTTTCTTT	CAWSVGTGGTEAFF
-	TRBJ1-6	TRBV27	-	TGTGCCAGCAGTTTGGACAGAAGGAATTCACCCCTCCACTTT	CASSLDRRNSPLHF
TRBD1	TRBJ1-3	TRBV5-6	-	TGTGCCAGCAGCCTCGGACAGGGGGGAAACACCATATATTTT	CASSLGQGGNTIYF
-	TRBJ2-1	TRBV30	-	TGTGCCTGTGGCTTTGCGGGTCTGAATGAGCAGTTCTTC	CACGFAGLNEQFF
-	TRBJ1-6	TRBV18	-	TGTGCCAGCTCACCTGGATACGGATCAGGGGACCTGAGCTCACCCCTCCACTTT	CASSPGYGSGDLSSPLHF
-	TRBJ1-3	TRBV28	few	TGTGCCAGCAGTTTTATGGGCCCCACCATATATTTT	CASSFMGPTIYF
-	TRBJ1-1	TRBV30	-	TGTGCCTGGAGTTGGCAGGCGAACACTGAAGCTTTCTTT	CAWSWQANTEAFF
-	TRBJ1-2	TRBV9	-	TGTGCCAGCAGCCCCCAGGGAACGTATGGCTACACCTTC	CASSPQGTYGYTF
TRBD2	TRBJ2-3	TRBV4-2	-	TGTGCCAGCAGCCAAGACTCCAGCGGGGGGTCAGATACGCAGTATTTT	CASSQDSSGGSDTQYF
TRBD1	TRBJ1-4	TRBV19	-	TGTGCCACCCGAAGGGGACAGGGTGCAACTAATGAAAAACTGTTTTTT	CATRRGQGATNEKLFF
-	TRBJ2-2	TRBV29-1	-	TGCAGCGTTGAAGCCGGTTTGACATCTAACACCGGGGAGCTGTTTTTT	CSVEAGLTSNTGELFF
-	TRBJ2-7	TRBV21-1	-	TGTGCCAGCAGCCCCCGGGACAGGGTCATCACCTACGAGCAGTACTTC	CASSPRDRVITYEQYF
TRBD1	TRBJ2-1	TRBV28	-	TGTGCCAGCAGTTTAGGAGGGACAGGGGGGATCAATGAGCAGTTCTTC	CASSLGGTGGINEQFF
TRBD1	TRBJ1-1	TRBV6-5	-	TGTGCCAGCAGTTACCGCGGACAGGGGCCTGAAGCTTTCTTT	CASSYRGQGPEAFF
-	TRBJ2-2	TRBV28	-	TGTGCCAGCAGGAGGGAGGGGGCCGGGGAGCTGTTTTTT	CASRREGAGELFF
-	TRBJ1-2	TRBV28	-	TGTGCCAGCAGCGCACAGGGAACTAACTATGGCTACACCTTC	CASSAQGTNYGYTF
-	TRBJ2-2	TRBV4-1	-	TGCGCCAGCAGCCACACAGGTAACACCGGGGAGCTGTTTTTT	CASSHTGNTGELFF
TRBD1	TRBJ2-7	TRBV11-2	-	TGTGCCAGCAGCTCCCTCCGGGACAGGGGAACCTACGAGCAGTACTTC	CASSSLRDRGTYEQYF
-	TRBJ2-4	TRBV30	-	TGTGCCTGGAGTGCCCTGCGGCTCGAAAACATTCAGTACTTC	CAWSALRLENIQYF
-	TRBJ1-5	TRBV28	-	TGTGCCAGCAGCGGAAGGGCAGGGTGGGATCAGCCCCAGCATTTT	CASSGRAGWDQPQHF
-	TRBJ1-1	TRBV18	few	TGTGCCAGCTCACGGGGAGGAGACACTGAAGCTTTCTTT	CASSRGGDTEAFF
TRBD2	TRBJ2-7	TRBV27	-	TGTGCCACCCTTAGCGGGACCCCTCCACCTCCCACCTACGAGCAGTACTTC	CATLSGTPPPPTYEQYF
-	TRBJ1-4	TRBV6-5	few	TGTGCCAGCAGTTACTTTCGGACAGCAACTAATGAAAAACTGTTTTTT	CASSYFRTATNEKLFF
TRBD1	TRBJ1-1	TRBV9	once	TGTGCCAGCGCTAAGGGGACAGCCTACATGAACACTGAAGCTTTCTTT	CASAKGTAYMNTEAFF
-	TRBJ1-1	TRBV9	-	TGTGCCAGCAGCGTCGGGGGGGCTGAAGCTTTCTTT	CASSVGGAEAFF
-	TRBJ2-1	TRBV29-1	-	TGCAGCTCTTCCGGGACCTACAATGAGCAGTTCTTC	CSSSGTYNEQFF
-	TRBJ1-2	TRBV6-5	-	TGTGCCAGCAGCCCCCCGTGGAGATTTAACTATGGCTACACCTTC	CASSPPWRFNYGYTF
-	TRBJ2-7	TRBV28	-	TGTGCCAGCAGTTTAGTGGGGGCGGTCGAGCAGTACTTC	CASSLVGAVEQYF
TRBD1	TRBJ2-2	TRBV6-6	-	TGTGCCAGCAGGAGAGACAGGGGCATTACCGGGGAGCTGTTTTTT	CASRRDRGITGELFF
TRBD2	TRBJ2-5	TRBV11-2	-	TGTGCCAGCAGCTGGGGACTAGCGGGGGGTAGCGAGACCCAGTACTTC	CASSWGLAGGSETQYF
-	TRBJ2-3	TRBV7-7	-	TGTGCTAGCAGCTTAGGTTCCGGCACAGATACGCAGTATTTT	CASSLGSGTDTQYF
TRBD1	TRBJ2-5	TRBV4-1	-	TGCGCCAGCAGCCAAGAGACAGGGGCCTCGGAGACCCAGTACTTC	CASSQETGASETQYF
-	TRBJ1-4	TRBV5-4	-	TGTGCCAGCAGCTTGGGTCAGGGAACTAATGAAAAACTGTTTTTT	CASSLGQGTNEKLFF
TRBD1	TRBJ2-2	TRBV28	-	TGTGCCAGCTATCCTTGGGGACAGGGTCAGGCCGGGGAGCTGTTTTTT	CASYPWGQGQAGELFF
TRBD1	TRBJ2-2	TRBV19	-	TGTGCCAGTAGTACTCGACAGGGACCCGGGGAGCTGTTTTTT	CASSTRQGPGELFF
TRBD2	TRBJ2-5	TRBV15	-	TGTGCCACCAAAAGGACTAGCGGGGGGGAGACCCAGTACTTC	CATKRTSGGETQYF
-	TRBJ2-7	TRBV5-1	-	TGCGCCAGCAGCTTGGAACGCAGGGGCACCTACGAGCAGTACTTC	CASSLERRGTYEQYF
TRBD1	TRBJ1-4	TRBV5-6	-	TGTGCCAGCAGCTTTGAACAGGGGGCGGGAAAACTGTTTTTT	CASSFEQGAGKLFF
-	TRBJ2-5	TRBV11-2	-	TGTGCCAGCAGCTTAGGGGCCCAGAACACCCAGTACTTC	CASSLGAQNTQYF
TRBD1	TRBJ2-1	TRBV4-2	-	TGTGCCAGCAGCCAAGACCCCGGACAGGGGCTGGGGTACAATGAGCAGTTCTTC	CASSQDPGQGLGYNEQFF
-	TRBJ2-3	TRBV5-6	-	TGTGCCAGCAGCTTAGGCATAGACTCGAGGGGCACAGATACGCAGTATTTT	CASSLGIDSRGTDTQYF
-	TRBJ1-1	TRBV27	-	TGTGCCAGCAGTCCCCTCCAGGGGAGTGAGACTGAAGCTTTCTTT	CASSPLQGSETEAFF
TRBD1	TRBJ2-2	TRBV28	once	TGTGCCAGCAGTCCTACTTTTGCGGACAGGGGGCAGGTGAACACCGGGGAGCTGTTTTTT	CASSPTFADRGQVNTGELFF
-	TRBJ2-2	TRBV12-5	-	TGTGCTAGTGGTTTGGACAGGGAAATTTTAGCCGGGGAGCTGTTTTTT	CASGLDREILAGELFF
-	TRBJ1-3	TRBV2	-	TGTGCCAGCAGTGGCAGGGCTGGAAACACCATATATTTT	CASSGRAGNTIYF
-	TRBJ1-2	TRBV28	-	TGTGCCAGCAGTTTTAACGGGGAAACATATGGCTACACCTTC	CASSFNGETYGYTF
-	TRBJ2-4	TRBV21-1	-	TGTGCCAGCCCGAGGGCCGATAGGGGGATAGCCAAAAACAGTCAGTACTTC	CASPRADRGIAKNSQYF
TRBD1	TRBJ1-1	TRBV10-3	-	TGTGCCATCAGTGGAGGACAGGCGATCGGTGGCGCTGAAGCTTTCTTT	CAISGGQAIGGAEAFF
-	TRBJ2-7	TRBV9	-	TGTGCCAGCAGCCTAAGGGCCGACAGGAGCTCCTACGAGCAGTACTTC	CASSLRADRSSYEQYF